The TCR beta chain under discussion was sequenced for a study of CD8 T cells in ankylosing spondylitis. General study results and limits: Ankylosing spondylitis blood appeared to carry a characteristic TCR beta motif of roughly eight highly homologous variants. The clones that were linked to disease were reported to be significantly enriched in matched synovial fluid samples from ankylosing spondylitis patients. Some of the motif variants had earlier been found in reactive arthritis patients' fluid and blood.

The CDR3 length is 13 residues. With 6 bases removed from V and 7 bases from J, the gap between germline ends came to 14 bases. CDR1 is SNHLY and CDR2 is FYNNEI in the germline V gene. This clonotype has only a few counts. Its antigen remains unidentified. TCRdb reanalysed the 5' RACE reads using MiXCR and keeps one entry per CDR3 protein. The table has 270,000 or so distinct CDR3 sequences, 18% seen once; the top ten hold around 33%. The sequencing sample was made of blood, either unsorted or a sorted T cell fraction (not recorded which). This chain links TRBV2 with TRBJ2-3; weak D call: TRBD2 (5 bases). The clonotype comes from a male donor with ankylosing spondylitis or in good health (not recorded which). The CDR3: CASSETNYNTQYF. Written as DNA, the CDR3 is TGTGCCAGCAGCGAGACTAACTATAATACGCAGTATTTT. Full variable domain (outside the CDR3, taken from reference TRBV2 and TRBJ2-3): EPEVTQTPSHQVTQMGQEVILRCVPISNHLYFYWYRQILGQKVEFLVSFYNNEISEKSEIFDDQFSVERPDGSNFTLKIRSTKLEDSAMYFCASSETNYNTQYFGPGTRLTVL.